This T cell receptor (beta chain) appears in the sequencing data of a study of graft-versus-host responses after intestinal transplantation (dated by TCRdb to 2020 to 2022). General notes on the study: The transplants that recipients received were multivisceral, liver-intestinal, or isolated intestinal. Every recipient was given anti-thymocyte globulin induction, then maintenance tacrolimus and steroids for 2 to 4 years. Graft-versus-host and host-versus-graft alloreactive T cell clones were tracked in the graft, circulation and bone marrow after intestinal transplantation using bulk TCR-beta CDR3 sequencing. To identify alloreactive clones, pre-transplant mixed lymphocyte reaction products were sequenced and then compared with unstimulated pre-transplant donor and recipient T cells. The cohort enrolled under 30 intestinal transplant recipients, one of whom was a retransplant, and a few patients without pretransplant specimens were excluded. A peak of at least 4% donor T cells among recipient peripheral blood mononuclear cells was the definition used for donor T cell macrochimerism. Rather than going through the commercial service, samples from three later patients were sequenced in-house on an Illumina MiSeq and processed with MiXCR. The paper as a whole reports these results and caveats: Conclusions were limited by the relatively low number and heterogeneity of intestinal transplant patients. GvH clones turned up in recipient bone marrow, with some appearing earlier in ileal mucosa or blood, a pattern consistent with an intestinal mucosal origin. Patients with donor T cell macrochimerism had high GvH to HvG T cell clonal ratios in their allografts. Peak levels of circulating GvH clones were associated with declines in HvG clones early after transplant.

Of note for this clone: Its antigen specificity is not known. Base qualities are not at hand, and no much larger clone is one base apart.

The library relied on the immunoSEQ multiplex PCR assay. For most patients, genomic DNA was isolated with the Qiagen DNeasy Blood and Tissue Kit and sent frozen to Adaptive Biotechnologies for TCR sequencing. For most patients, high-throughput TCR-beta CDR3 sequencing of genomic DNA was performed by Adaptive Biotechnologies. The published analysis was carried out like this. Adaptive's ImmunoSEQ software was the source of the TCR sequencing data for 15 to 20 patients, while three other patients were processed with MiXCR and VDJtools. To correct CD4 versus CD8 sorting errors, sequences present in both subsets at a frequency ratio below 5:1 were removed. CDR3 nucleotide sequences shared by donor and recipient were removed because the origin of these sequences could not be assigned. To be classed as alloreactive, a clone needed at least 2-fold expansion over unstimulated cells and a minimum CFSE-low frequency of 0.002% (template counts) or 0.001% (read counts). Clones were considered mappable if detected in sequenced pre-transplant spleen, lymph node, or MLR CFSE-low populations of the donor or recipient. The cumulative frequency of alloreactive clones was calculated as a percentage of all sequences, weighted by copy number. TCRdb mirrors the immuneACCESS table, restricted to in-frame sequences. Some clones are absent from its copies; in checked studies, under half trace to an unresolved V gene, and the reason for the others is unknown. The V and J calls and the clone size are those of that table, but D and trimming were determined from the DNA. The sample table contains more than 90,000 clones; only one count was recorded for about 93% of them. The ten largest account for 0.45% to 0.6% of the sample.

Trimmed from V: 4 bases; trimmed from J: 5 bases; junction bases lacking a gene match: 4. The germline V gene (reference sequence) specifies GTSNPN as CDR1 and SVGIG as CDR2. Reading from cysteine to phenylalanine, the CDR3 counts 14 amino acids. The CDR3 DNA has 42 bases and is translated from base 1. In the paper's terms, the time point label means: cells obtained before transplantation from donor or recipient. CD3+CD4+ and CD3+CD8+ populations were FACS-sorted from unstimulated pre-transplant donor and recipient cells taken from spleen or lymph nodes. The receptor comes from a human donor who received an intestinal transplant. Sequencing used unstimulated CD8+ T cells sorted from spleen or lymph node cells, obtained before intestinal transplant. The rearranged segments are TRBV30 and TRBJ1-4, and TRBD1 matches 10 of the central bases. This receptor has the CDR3 CAWTMGQGNEKLFF. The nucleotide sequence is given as TGTGCCTGGACCATGGGACAGGGGAATGAAAAACTGTTTTTT.